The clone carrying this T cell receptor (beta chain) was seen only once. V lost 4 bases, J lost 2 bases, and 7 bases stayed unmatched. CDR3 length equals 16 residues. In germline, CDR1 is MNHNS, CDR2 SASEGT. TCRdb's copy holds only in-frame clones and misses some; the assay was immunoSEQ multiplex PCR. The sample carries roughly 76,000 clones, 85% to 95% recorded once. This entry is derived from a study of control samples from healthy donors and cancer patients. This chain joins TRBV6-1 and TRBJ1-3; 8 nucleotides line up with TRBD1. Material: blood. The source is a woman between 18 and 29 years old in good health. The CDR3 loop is CASSVGLQGAGNTIYF. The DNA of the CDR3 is TGTGCCAGCAGTGTAGGACTACAGGGGGCTGGAAACACCATATATTTT.